This T cell receptor beta chain was sequenced in a study of T cell responses to AZD1222 COVID-19 vaccine. V was trimmed by 7 bases and J by 5 bases, leaving 18 bases between them. Germline V gene lookup returns CDR1 MDHEN and CDR2 SYDVKM. The CDR3 is 14 residues long. Findings and limits, study-wide: Unmutated regions of variants are reportedly targeted by nearly half of spike-specific TCRs. In a largely white British group with more females than males, clonal diversity was possibly underestimated. An increase in Spike-specific TCR breadth and depth was observed after two AZD1222 doses. Only a handful of AZD1222 recipients were seropositive at baseline.

A word on this clone: What it recognizes is unknown.

Produced via immunoSEQ multiplex PCR; TCRdb's table is partial and in-frame only. The table includes roughly 76,000 clones, 75% to 90% detected once. Sample: peripheral blood, taken on day 0 of AZD1222 vaccination. The chain uses TRBV28 and TRBJ2-7, with a possible D match to TRBD2 (5 bases). This clonotype was obtained from an adult in good health. The CDR3 loop is CASTPLRGWHEQYF. The CDR3 DNA reads as TGTGCCAGCACCCCCTTGAGAGGGTGGCACGAGCAGTACTTC.